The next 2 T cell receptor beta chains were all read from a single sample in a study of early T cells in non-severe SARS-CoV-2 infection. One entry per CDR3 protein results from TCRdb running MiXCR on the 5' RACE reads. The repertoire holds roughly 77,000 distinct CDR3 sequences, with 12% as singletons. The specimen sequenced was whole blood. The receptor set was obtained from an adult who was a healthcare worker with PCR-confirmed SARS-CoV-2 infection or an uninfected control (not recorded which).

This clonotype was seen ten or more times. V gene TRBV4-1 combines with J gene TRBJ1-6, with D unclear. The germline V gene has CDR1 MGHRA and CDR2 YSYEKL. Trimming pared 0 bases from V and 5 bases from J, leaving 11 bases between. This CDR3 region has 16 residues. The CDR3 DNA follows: TGCGCCAGCAGCCAAGAAAGGGCAGAGGATAATTCACCCCTCCACTTT. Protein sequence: CASSQERAEDNSPLHF.

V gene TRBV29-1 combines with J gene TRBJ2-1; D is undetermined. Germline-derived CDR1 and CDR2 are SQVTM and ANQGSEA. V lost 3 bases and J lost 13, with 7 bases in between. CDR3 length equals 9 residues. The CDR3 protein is CSVDTPQFF. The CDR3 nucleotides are TGCAGCGTTGATACCCCCCAGTTCTTC.